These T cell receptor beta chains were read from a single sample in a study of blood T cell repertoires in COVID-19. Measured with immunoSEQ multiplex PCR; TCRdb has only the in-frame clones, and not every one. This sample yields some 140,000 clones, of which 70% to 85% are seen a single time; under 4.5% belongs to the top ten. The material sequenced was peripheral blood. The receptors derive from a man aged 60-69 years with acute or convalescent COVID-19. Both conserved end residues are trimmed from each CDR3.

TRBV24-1 ATSDPGTGSETQY
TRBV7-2 ASSLTAVTDTQY
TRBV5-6 ASSLRTGPGSYEQY
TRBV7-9 ASSLDQGANGYT
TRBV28 ASSDGNIGEKLF
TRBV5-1 ASSLDPLGSNQPQH
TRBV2 ASVRDRDLHQPQH
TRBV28 ASRGTGKTEQY
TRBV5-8 ASSLGQGIHEQY
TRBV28 ASSLGSSGLASGANVLT
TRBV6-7 ASREGESYEQY